A selection of T cell receptor beta chains follows, all from one sample in a study of CD8 T cells in ankylosing spondylitis. TCRdb called the 5' RACE reads again in MiXCR, with one record for every CDR3 protein. The table includes a few hundred thousand distinct CDR3 sequences, 20% to 25% detected once. The sample consisted of blood, either unsorted or a sorted T cell fraction (not recorded which). These receptors all stem from a male donor with ankylosing spondylitis. The CDR3 runs from the conserved cysteine through the conserved F or W. Fields, in order: J gene, clone size, D gene, V gene, CDR3 DNA, CDR3 protein. The D gene is left open where the match is weak. Not all rows give a size; the values are once, few, many and, for expanded clones, a class.

>TRBJ2-1|few|TRBD2|TRBV3-1
TGTGCCAGCAGCCAAGGGGTGGCGACTAGCGGGAGGCACAATGAGCAGTTCTTC
CASSQGVATSGRHNEQFF
>TRBJ1-1|few|.|TRBV3-1
TGTGCCAGCAGCCAAGGTCGCAGCGGGGCTGAAGCTTTCTTT
CASSQGRSGAEAFF
>TRBJ2-7|many|.|TRBV29-1
TGCACCGTACAATTAAACCACGAGCAGTACTTC
CTVQLNHEQYF
>TRBJ1-4|few|.|TRBV6-5
TGTGCCAGCAGTTACTCTCCAGGGGCTAATGAAAAACTGTTTTTT
CASSYSPGANEKLFF
>TRBJ2-7|few|TRBD1|TRBV5-1
TGCGCCAGCAGCCCCCGGGACAGGCACGAGCAGTACTTC
CASSPRDRHEQYF
>TRBJ2-3|few|TRBD2|TRBV27
TGTGCCAGCACCCTAACGGGGGGGTGGGATACGCAGTATTTT
CASTLTGGWDTQYF
>TRBJ1-2|few|TRBD1|TRBV11-2
TGTGCCAGCAGCTACCGGGACAGGGGGCCCTATGGCTACACCTTC
CASSYRDRGPYGYTF
>TRBJ2-1|few|TRBD2|TRBV10-3
TGTGCCATCGGGGGGGCTAGCGGGAGTCAATCCTACAATGAGCAGTTCTTC
CAIGGASGSQSYNEQFF
>TRBJ2-7|few|.|TRBV28
TGTGCCAGCAGTTGGGGACTCTACGAGCAGTACTTC
CASSWGLYEQYF
>TRBJ1-5|.|.|TRBV4-1
TGCGCCAGCAGCCAAGATTATAGACAGCCCCAGCATTTT
CASSQDYRQPQHF
>TRBJ1-1|few|.|TRBV9
TGTGCCAGCAGCGTAGAAGGGCAGGGCAACACTGAAGCTTTCTTT
CASSVEGQGNTEAFF
>TRBJ1-6|.|.|TRBV4-1
TGCGCCAGCGGTCCGGGGGGGGGTAATAATTCACCCCTCCACTTT
CASGPGGGNNSPLHF
>TRBJ2-7|.|TRBD1|TRBV10-3
TGTGCCATCAGTGAGTCGGGACAGGGGGCTTACGAGCAGTACTTC
CAISESGQGAYEQYF